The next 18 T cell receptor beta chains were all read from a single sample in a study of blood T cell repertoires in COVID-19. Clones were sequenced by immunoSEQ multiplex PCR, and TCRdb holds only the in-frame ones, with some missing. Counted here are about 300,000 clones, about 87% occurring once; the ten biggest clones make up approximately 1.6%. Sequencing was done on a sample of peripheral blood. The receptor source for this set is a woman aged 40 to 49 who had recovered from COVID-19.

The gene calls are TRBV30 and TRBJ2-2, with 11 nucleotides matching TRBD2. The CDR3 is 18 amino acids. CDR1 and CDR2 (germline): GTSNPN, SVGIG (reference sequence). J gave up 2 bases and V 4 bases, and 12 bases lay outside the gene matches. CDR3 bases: TGTGCCTGGACTTTATCCCTACTAGCGGGGGCTAACACCGGGGAGCTGTTTTTT. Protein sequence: CAWTLSLLAGANTGELFF.

Written as DNA, the CDR3 is TGTGCCAGCAGCTCCATTCCAGGGCGGGGGTACAGCACTGAAGCTTTCTTT. This encodes CASSSIPGRGYSTEAFF. The chain employs TRBV7-2 and TRBJ1-1; D might be TRBD1 (5 bases). Trimming shortened V by 4 bases and J by 4 bases, and 22 bases separated the two germline ends. CDR1 is SGHTA, CDR2 FQGNSA, per germline. The CDR3 totals 17 residues. The whole variable domain, filled in from reference TRBV7-2 and TRBJ1-1, reads GAGVSQSPSNKVTEKGKDVELRCDPISGHTALYWYRQSLGQGLEFLIYFQGNSAPDKSGLPSDRFSAERTGGSVSTLTIQRTQQEDSAVYLCASSSIPGRGYSTEAFFGQGTRLTVV.

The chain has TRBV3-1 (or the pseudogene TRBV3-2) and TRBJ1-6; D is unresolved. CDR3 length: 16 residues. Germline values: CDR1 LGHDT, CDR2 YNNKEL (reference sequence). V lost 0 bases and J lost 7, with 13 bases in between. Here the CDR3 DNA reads TGTGCCAGCAGCCAAGATCTCACAGCCAAAAATTCACCCCTCCACTTT. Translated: CASSQDLTAKNSPLHF.

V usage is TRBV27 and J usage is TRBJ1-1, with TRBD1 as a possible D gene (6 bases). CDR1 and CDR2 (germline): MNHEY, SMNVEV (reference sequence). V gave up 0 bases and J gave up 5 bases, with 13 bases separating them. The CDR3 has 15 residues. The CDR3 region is CASSLSGRGGTEAFF. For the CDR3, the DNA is TGTGCCAGCAGTTTATCGGGAAGGGGGGGAACTGAAGCTTTCTTT.

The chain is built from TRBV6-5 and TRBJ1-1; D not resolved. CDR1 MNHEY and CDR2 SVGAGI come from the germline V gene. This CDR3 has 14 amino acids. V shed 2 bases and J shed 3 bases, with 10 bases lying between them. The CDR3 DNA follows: TGTGCCAGCAGTTACAGGGAGGGTTACACTGAAGCTTTCTTT. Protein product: CASSYREGYTEAFF.

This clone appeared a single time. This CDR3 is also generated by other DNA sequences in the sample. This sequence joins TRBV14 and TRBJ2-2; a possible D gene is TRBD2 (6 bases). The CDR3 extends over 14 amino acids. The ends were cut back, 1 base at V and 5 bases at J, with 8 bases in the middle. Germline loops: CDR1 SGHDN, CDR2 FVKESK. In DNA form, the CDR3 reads TGTGCCAGCAGCCAAGTGGGAGGAACCGGGGAGCTGTTTTTT. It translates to CASSQVGGTGELFF. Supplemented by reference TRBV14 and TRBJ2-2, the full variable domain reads EAGVTQFPSHSVIEKGQTVTLRCDPISGHDNLYWYRRVMGKEIKFLLHFVKESKQDESGMPNNRFLAERTGGTYSTLKVQPAELEDSGVYFCASSQVGGTGELFFGEGSRLTVL.

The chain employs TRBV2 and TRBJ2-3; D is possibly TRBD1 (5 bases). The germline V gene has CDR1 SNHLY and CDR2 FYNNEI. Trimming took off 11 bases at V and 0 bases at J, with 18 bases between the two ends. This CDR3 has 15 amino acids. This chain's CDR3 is CAGRTPRLSTDTQYF. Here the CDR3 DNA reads TGTGCCGGAAGGACACCCCGTTTAAGCACAGATACGCAGTATTTT.

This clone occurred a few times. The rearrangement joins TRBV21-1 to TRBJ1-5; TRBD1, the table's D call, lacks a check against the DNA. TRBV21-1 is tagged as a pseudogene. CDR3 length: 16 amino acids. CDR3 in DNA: TGTGCCAGCAGCAAAGTTCCAGGGGGCAGGGTGCAGCCCCAGCATTTT. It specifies CASSKVPGGRVQPQHF.

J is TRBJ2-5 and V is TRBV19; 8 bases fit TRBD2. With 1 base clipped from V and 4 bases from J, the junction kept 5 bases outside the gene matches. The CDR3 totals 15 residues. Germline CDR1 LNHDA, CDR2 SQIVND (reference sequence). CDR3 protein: CASSIGAGGAETQYF. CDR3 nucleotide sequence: TGTGCCAGTAGTATAGGCGCGGGGGGAGCAGAGACCCAGTACTTC. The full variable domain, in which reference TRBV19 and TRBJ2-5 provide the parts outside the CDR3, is DGGITQSPKYLFRKEGQNVTLSCEQNLNHDAMYWYRQDPGQGLRLIYYSQIVNDFQKGDIAEGYSVSREKKESFPLTVTSAQKNPTAFYLCASSIGAGGAETQYFGPGTRLLVL.

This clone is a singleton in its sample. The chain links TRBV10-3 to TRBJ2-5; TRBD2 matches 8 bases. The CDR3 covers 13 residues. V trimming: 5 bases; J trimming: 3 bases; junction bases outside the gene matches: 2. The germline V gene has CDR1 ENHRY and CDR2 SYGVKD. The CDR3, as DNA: TGTGCCATCAGTACTAGCGGAGAAGAGACCCAGTACTTC. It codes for CAISTSGEETQYF.

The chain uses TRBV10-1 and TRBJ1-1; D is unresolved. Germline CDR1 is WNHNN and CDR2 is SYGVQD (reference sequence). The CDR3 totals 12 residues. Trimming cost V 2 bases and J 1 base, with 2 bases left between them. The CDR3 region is CASSEQNTEAFF. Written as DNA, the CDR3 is TGCGCCAGCAGTGAGCAGAACACTGAAGCTTTCTTT.

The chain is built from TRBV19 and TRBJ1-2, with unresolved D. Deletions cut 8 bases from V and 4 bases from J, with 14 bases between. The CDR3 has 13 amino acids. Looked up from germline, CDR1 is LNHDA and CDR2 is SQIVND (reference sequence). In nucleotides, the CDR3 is TGTGCCAGTCTTAAGTCGGGAGCCTATGGCTACACCTTC. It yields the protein CASLKSGAYGYTF.

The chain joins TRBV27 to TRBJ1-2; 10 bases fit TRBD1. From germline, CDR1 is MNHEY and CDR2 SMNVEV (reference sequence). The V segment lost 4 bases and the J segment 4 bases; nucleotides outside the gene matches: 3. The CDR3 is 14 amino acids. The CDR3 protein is CASSWTGGSYGYTF. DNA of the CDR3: TGTGCCAGCAGTTGGACAGGGGGAAGCTATGGCTACACCTTC.

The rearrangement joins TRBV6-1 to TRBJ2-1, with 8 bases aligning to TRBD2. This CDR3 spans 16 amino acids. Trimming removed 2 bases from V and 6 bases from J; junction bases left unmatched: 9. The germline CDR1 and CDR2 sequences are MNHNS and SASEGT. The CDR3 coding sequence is TGTGCCAGCAGTGAATATCTCGTCCGGGGGGGCAATGAGCAGTTCTTC. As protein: CASSEYLVRGGNEQFF.

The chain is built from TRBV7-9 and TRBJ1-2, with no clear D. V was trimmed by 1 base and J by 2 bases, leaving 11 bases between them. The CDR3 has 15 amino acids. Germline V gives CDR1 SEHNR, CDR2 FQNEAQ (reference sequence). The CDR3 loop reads CASSLDYSPNYGYTF. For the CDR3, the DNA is TGTGCCAGCAGCTTAGATTACAGCCCGAACTATGGCTACACCTTC.

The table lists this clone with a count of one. CDR3 in amino acids: CASSSYPGGVTYEQYF. As DNA, the CDR3 is TGCGCCAGCAGCTCTTATCCGGGGGGTGTCACCTACGAGCAGTACTTC. The chain carries TRBV5-1 and TRBJ2-7, with 7 bases matching TRBD2. The CDR3 loop spans 16 amino acids. Germline values: CDR1 SGHRS, CDR2 YFSETQ. Unmatched junction bases numbered 11, after V lost 3 bases and J lost 2 bases.

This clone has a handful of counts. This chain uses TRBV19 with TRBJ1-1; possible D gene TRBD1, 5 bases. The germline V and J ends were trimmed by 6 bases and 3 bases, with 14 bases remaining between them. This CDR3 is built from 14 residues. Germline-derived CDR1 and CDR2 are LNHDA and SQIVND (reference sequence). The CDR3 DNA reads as TGTGCCAGTAGGCCACAGGCTGCATACACTGAAGCTTTCTTT. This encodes CASRPQAAYTEAFF.

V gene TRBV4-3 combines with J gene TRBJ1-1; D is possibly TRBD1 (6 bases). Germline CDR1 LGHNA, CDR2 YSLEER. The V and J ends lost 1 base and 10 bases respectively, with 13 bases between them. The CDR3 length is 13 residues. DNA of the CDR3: TGCGCCAGCAGCCAAGTCTCACAGGGTGTAGCTTTCTTT. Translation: CASSQVSQGVAFF.